These 32 T cell receptor beta chains originate from one sample sequenced in a study of spatial heterogeneity in lung cancer. From the 5' RACE reads, TCRdb called clonotypes with MiXCR, one entry per CDR3 protein. The table includes about 5,500 distinct CDR3 sequences, 12% detected once. Time point given: sample taken at primary tumor resection. The input material, whole RNA from tumor, nontumor lung or frozen PBMC, was sequenced unsorted. This specimen consisted of normal lung tissue next to the tumor, obtained at surgery. These receptors all come from a male donor with early-stage non-small cell lung cancer.

This clonotype is labeled as medium-sized. The chain has TRBV7-6 and TRBJ2-1; 9 bases match TRBD2. The CDR3 is made up of 14 amino acids. The ends lost 1 base at V and 6 bases at J; junction bases unmatched: 1. CDR1 SGHVS and CDR2 FNYEAQ come from the germline V gene. CDR3 loop: CASSLGLAVNEQFF. The CDR3 region has the DNA TGTGCCAGCAGCTTAGGACTAGCGGTCAATGAGCAGTTCTTC.

The rearrangement links TRBV28 to TRBJ1-4; no clear D. This CDR3 has 15 residues. Germline assignment: CDR1 MDHEN and CDR2 SYDVKM. V lost 6 bases and J 3 bases, leaving 14 bases between the germline ends. The CDR3 sequence: CASSPPTAPNEKLFF. The CDR3 DNA is TGTGCCAGCAGCCCACCGACGGCGCCTAATGAAAAACTGTTTTTT.

By sample fraction, this clonotype is medium-sized. This chain links TRBV6-5 with TRBJ2-7, with D perhaps matching TRBD1 (6 bases). CDR1 is MNHEY and CDR2 is SVGAGI in the germline V gene. Deletions cut 2 bases from V and 0 bases from J, with 11 bases between. This CDR3 is 15 amino acids long. CDR3 nucleotides: TGTGCCAGCAGTTACACGGGACAATCCTCCTACGAGCAGTACTTC. This encodes CASSYTGQSSYEQYF.

This clonotype was observed many times. The chain has TRBV29-1 and TRBJ1-1; D may be TRBD1 (5 bases). V was pared by 3 bases and J by 0 bases, with 11 bases between. Germline lookup yields CDR1 SQVTM and CDR2 ANQGSEA. The CDR3 extends over 14 amino acids. The CDR3 DNA is TGCAGCGTTGAGGCGGAAGGGGTGAACACTGAAGCTTTCTTT. This gives the protein CSVEAEGVNTEAFF.

This clonotype is categorized as large. This sequence joins TRBV5-4 and TRBJ1-4, with a tentative D call TRBD1 (5 bases). CDR1 and CDR2 from the germline V gene are SGHNT and YYREEE (reference sequence). The CDR3 length is 15 residues. V lost 4 bases, J lost 5 bases, and 15 bases lay in between. The CDR3 DNA reads as TGTGCCAGCAGCCAAAGTTGGGACGCCAATGAAAAACTGTTTTTT. Translated, it gives CASSQSWDANEKLFF.

This clonotype is labeled medium-sized (0.01 to 0.1%). This chain uses TRBV7-3 with TRBJ2-3; 8 bases match TRBD2. CDR1 SGHTA and CDR2 FQGTGA come from the germline V gene. The CDR3 contains 15 residues. Losses at the gene ends were 5 bases for V and 4 bases for J; bases not matched to a gene: 8. CDR3 protein: CASSATSGESDTQYF. The CDR3 DNA reads as TGTGCCAGCAGCGCTACTAGCGGTGAATCAGATACGCAGTATTTT.

In this sample, this clonotype is medium-sized. The gene calls are TRBV2 and TRBJ2-4, with D tentatively TRBD2 (6 bases). The germline V gene has CDR1 SNHLY and CDR2 FYNNEI. The V end lost 4 bases, the J end lost 4 bases, and 14 bases lay between the germline ends. The CDR3 totals 15 residues. The CDR3 reads CASSVTGVGKNIQYF. As DNA, the CDR3 is TGTGCCAGCAGTGTGACGGGGGTCGGAAAAAACATTCAGTACTTC.

Relative to its sample, this clonotype is medium-sized. The gene calls are TRBV7-2 and TRBJ1-5, with a tentative D call TRBD1 (6 bases). This CDR3 spans 13 amino acids. CDR1 SGHTA and CDR2 FQGNSA come from the germline V gene. Trimming took off 7 bases at V and 6 bases at J, with 13 bases between the two ends. The CDR3 coding sequence is TGTGCCAGCACACAGGGCTACGGTCAGCCCCAGCATTTT. Protein product: CASTQGYGQPQHF.

The rearrangement uses TRBV7-8 and TRBJ2-7, with unresolved D. The CDR3 sequence is 15 residues long. V gave up 6 bases and J gave up 0 bases, with 15 bases separating them. Germline V gives CDR1 SGHVS, CDR2 FQNEAQ. CDR3 loop: CASSPSGISSYEQYF. For the CDR3, the DNA is TGTGCCAGCAGTCCCAGTGGAATCAGCTCCTACGAGCAGTACTTC.

This clonotype was observed at least ten times. The gene calls are TRBV5-1 and TRBJ2-7; D may be TRBD2 (5 bases). V was shortened by 3 bases and J by 4 bases, with 11 bases between the two germline ends. CDR1 and CDR2 (germline): SGHRS, YFSETQ. The CDR3 has 13 amino acids. The CDR3 sequence: CASSWEMGYEQYF. In DNA form, the CDR3 reads TGCGCCAGCAGCTGGGAGATGGGATACGAGCAGTACTTC.

Sample share makes this clonotype medium-sized. This chain joins TRBV27 and TRBJ2-7; D call uncertain. The CDR3 loop spans 13 amino acids. V lost 4 bases to trimming and J lost 1 base, with 8 bases between them. In germline, CDR1 is MNHEY, CDR2 SMNVEV (reference sequence). In DNA, the CDR3 is TGTGCCAGCAGTTCCCGGATTTCCTACGAGCAGTACTTC. Encoded protein: CASSSRISYEQYF.

This clonotype was counted ten times or more. The chain is built from TRBV2 and TRBJ2-2, with TRBD2 matching over 8 bases. Germline V gene sequence: CDR1 SNHLY, CDR2 FYNNEI. This CDR3 has 16 amino acids. Trimming cost V 3 bases and J 3 bases; bases outside gene matches: 6. CDR3 bases: TGTGCCAGCAGTGACATGACTAGCGCGGACACCGGGGAGCTGTTTTTT. This sequence encodes CASSDMTSADTGELFF.

This sequence joins TRBV6-6 and TRBJ1-4, with a possible D match to TRBD1 (5 bases). V dropped 2 bases and J dropped 4 bases, with 14 bases sitting between them. The CDR3 is 16 amino acids. The germline V gene has CDR1 MNHNY and CDR2 SVGAGI (reference sequence). CDR3 in DNA: TGTGCCAGCAGTTACCCCGACGGGGCCGATAATGAAAAACTGTTTTTT. This translates into CASSYPDGADNEKLFF.

This clonotype ranks as medium-sized. The V gene is TRBV9, the J gene TRBJ2-1; 11 nucleotides align to TRBD2. The CDR3 contains 18 residues. The V segment lost 3 bases and the J segment 6 bases; nucleotides outside the gene matches: 14. Germline-derived CDR1 and CDR2 are SGDLS and YYNGEE. This chain's CDR3 is CASSAYPQTSGTRNEQFF. The CDR3 DNA sequence: TGTGCCAGCAGCGCCTACCCCCAGACTAGCGGGACTCGCAATGAGCAGTTCTTC.

This clonotype is labeled medium-sized. The chain recombines TRBV9 with TRBJ2-3; TRBD2 matches at 9 bases. This CDR3 has 14 residues. Germline values: CDR1 SGDLS, CDR2 YYNGEE. The trim removed 3 bases at V and 4 bases at J, leaving 3 bases unmatched. The CDR3 loop is CASSARTSADTQYF. CDR3 coding DNA: TGTGCCAGCAGCGCCAGGACTAGCGCAGATACGCAGTATTTT.

In this sample, this clonotype is medium-sized. The chain has TRBV20-1 and TRBJ2-5, with TRBD1 matching over 7 bases. Germline V gene sequence: CDR1 DFQATT, CDR2 SNEGSKA (reference sequence). V was pared by 6 bases and J by 2 bases, with 12 bases of the junction left unmatched. This CDR3 has 15 amino acids. CDR3 nucleotide sequence: TGCAGTGCGAGGGGGCTAGCCGATGGGCAAGAGACCCAGTACTTC. It yields the protein CSARGLADGQETQYF.

This clonotype is labeled medium-sized. The chain employs TRBV7-3 and TRBJ1-1, with a tentative D call TRBD1 (6 bases). Germline V lookup: CDR1 SGHTA, CDR2 FQGTGA. Between the trimmed V and J ends, which lost 5 bases and 1 base, there was a span of 8 bases. The CDR3 is 13 residues long. The CDR3 loop is CASSTGPNTEAFF. The CDR3 nucleotides read TGTGCCAGCAGCACAGGGCCGAACACTGAAGCTTTCTTT.

This clonotype ranks as medium-sized. The gene calls are TRBV11-2 and TRBJ2-1; no reliable D call. V lost 1 base to trimming and J lost 8 bases, with 9 bases between them. In germline, CDR1 is SGHAT, CDR2 FQNNGV. The CDR3 extends over 13 amino acids. The CDR3 DNA follows: TGTGCCAGCAGCTTAGTAGGTCCCTATGAGCAGTTCTTC. Amino acid sequence: CASSLVGPYEQFF.

This clonotype was counted at least ten times. This chain connects TRBV27 to TRBJ2-6, with D perhaps TRBD1 (5 bases). The CDR3 contains 16 residues. Looked up from germline, CDR1 is MNHEY and CDR2 is SMNVEV (reference sequence). The V end lost 4 bases, the J end lost 0 bases, and 10 bases lay between the germline ends. The CDR3: CASSSQGLSGANVLTF. Here the CDR3 DNA reads TGTGCCAGCAGTTCCCAGGGCCTCTCTGGGGCCAACGTCCTGACTTTC.

This clonotype counts as medium-sized (0.01 to 0.1%). The gene calls are TRBV5-4 and TRBJ1-5; D is unresolved. Germline CDR1 reads SGHNT; CDR2 reads YYREEE (reference sequence). This CDR3 is built from 12 residues. V was shortened by 2 bases and J by 4 bases, with 4 bases between the two germline ends. Here the CDR3 reads CASSFGNQPQHF. In DNA form, the CDR3 reads TGTGCCAGCAGCTTTGGGAATCAGCCCCAGCATTTT.

This clonotype was recorded at least ten times. The rearrangement uses TRBV4-2 and TRBJ2-7, with 8 positions matching TRBD2. CDR1 is LGHNA, CDR2 YNFKEQ, per germline. With 4 bases clipped from V and 5 bases from J, the junction kept 7 bases outside the gene matches. CDR3 length: 14 residues. This CDR3 reads CASSPSSGRNEQYF. The CDR3 DNA follows: TGTGCCAGCAGCCCGAGCAGCGGGAGAAACGAGCAGTACTTC.

The table lists this clonotype with many counts. This sequence joins TRBV7-2 and TRBJ2-2, with TRBD1 identical over 7 bases. V was clipped by 7 bases and J by 4 bases; unmatched bases: 9. CDR1 and CDR2 from the germline V gene are SGHTA and FQGNSA. CDR3 size: 15 residues. The CDR3 DNA reads TGTGCCAGCAACCAACAGGGGACGGGCACCGGGGAGCTGTTTTTT. Translated: CASNQQGTGTGELFF. Based on the CDR3 plus reference TRBV7-2 and TRBJ2-2, the full variable domain is GAGVSQSPSNKVTEKGKDVELRCDPISGHTALYWYRQSLGQGLEFLIYFQGNSAPDKSGLPSDRFSAERTGGSVSTLTIQRTQQEDSAVYLCASNQQGTGTGELFFGEGSRLTVL.

By share, this clonotype ranks as medium-sized. V gene TRBV7-3 combines with J gene TRBJ2-1; 11 bases match TRBD2. In germline, CDR1 is SGHTA, CDR2 FQGTGA. Trimming cost V 2 bases and J 7 bases; bases outside gene matches: 13. The length of the CDR3 is 18 residues. Here the CDR3 reads CASSLFPPGLADGNEQFF. CDR3 nucleotide sequence: TGTGCCAGCAGCTTATTTCCGCCGGGACTAGCGGATGGGAATGAGCAGTTCTTC.

This clonotype showed up just once. This clone may be a read error of a much larger clone one base away. The chain is built from TRBV3-1 and TRBJ2-1, with a tentative D call TRBD2 (5 bases). This CDR3 has 16 amino acids. CDR1 and CDR2 (germline): LGHDT, YNNKEL (reference sequence). Deletions cut 4 bases from V and 1 base from J, with 14 bases between. As DNA, the CDR3 is TGTGCCAGCAGCCTAGCGACGGGTGGGTCCTACAATGAGCAGTTCTTC. Encoded protein: CASSLATGGSYNEQFF.

This clonotype is termed medium-sized (0.01 to 0.1%). The chain links TRBV7-9 to TRBJ2-5, with 7 bases that match TRBD1. The CDR3 totals 15 residues. V lost 5 bases to trimming and J lost 5 bases; unmatched junction nucleotides: 11. Germline CDR1 is SEHNR and CDR2 is FQNEAQ (reference sequence). The chain's CDR3 is CASSPMTGLGETQYF. The CDR3 coding sequence is TGTGCCAGCAGCCCTATGACAGGGCTAGGTGAGACCCAGTACTTC.

By sample share, this clonotype is medium-sized. The chain links TRBV7-2 to TRBJ2-7; 13 bases agree with TRBD2. The germline CDR1 and CDR2 sequences are SGHTA and FQGNSA. CDR3 length equals 15 residues. With V trimmed by 4 bases and J by 2 bases, 2 bases remained unmatched. The chain's CDR3 is CASSWTSGGTYEQYF. For the CDR3, the DNA is TGTGCCAGCAGCTGGACTAGCGGGGGAACCTACGAGCAGTACTTC.

This clonotype is termed medium-sized. The genes are TRBV9 and TRBJ2-1, with TRBD1 matching over 12 bases. This CDR3 comprises 14 residues. Unmatched junction bases numbered 5, after V lost 4 bases and J lost 9 bases. Germline V gives CDR1 SGDLS, CDR2 YYNGEE. The CDR3 region is CASSPGTGGFEQFF. The CDR3 nucleotides read TGTGCCAGCAGCCCAGGGACAGGGGGCTTTGAGCAGTTCTTC.

Comments on this clonotype: At one end the junction does not follow the germline gene, possibly because of a read error. The J gene is TRBJ1-4, the V gene TRBV7-6; D is perhaps TRBD1 (6 bases). The CDR3 has 15 residues. Germline assignment: CDR1 SGHVS and CDR2 FNYEAQ. CDR3 in amino acids: CASSPRGGLNEKLIF. The DNA of the CDR3 is TGTGCCAGCAGCCCCCGCGGGGGCTTGAATGAAAAACTGATTTTT.

The V and J genes are TRBV20-1 and TRBJ2-3, with no clear D. CDR1 DFQATT and CDR2 SNEGSKA come from the germline V gene (reference sequence). The CDR3 spans 13 residues. Trimming took 0 bases from V and 3 from J, leaving 7 bases between them. This CDR3 reads CSARDFRTDTQYF. The CDR3 bases are TGCAGTGCTAGAGATTTCAGGACAGATACGCAGTATTTT.

A few counts support this clonotype. V is TRBV6-1 and J is TRBJ2-2; D gene uncertain. CDR1 MNHNS and CDR2 SASEGT come from the germline V gene. The CDR3 runs 12 residues. V was pared by 7 bases and J by 5 bases, with 8 bases between. The CDR3 sequence is CASISLTGELFF. The CDR3 DNA reads TGTGCCAGCATCAGTTTAACCGGGGAGCTGTTTTTT.

Many counts were recorded for this clonotype. This sequence joins TRBV6-1 and TRBJ1-5; no firm D call. This CDR3 region has 13 residues. Per germline, CDR1 MNHNS and CDR2 SASEGT. Trimming cost V 6 bases and J 4 bases, with 10 bases left between them. CDR3 in amino acids: CASRYSPNQPQHF. The CDR3 coding sequence is TGTGCCAGCAGATATAGCCCTAATCAGCCCCAGCATTTT.

This clonotype was counted at least ten times. The CDR3 DNA is TGTGCCAGCAGTTTAACGACCGGGGCCAACGTCCTGACTTTC. Protein sequence: CASSLTTGANVLTF. The chain joins TRBV28 to TRBJ2-6; no reliable D call. CDR3 size: 14 residues. Germline V lookup: CDR1 MDHEN, CDR2 SYDVKM. V lost 2 bases, J lost 4 bases, and 6 bases lay in between.